Listed below are T cell receptor beta chains from one sample, sequenced in a study of T cell responses to AZD1222 COVID-19 vaccine. TCRdb keeps only in-frame clones here, not all; method: immunoSEQ multiplex PCR. The sample lists roughly 120,000 clones; approximately 85% were seen once. The sequenced sample was peripheral blood, obtained 28 days after the second AZD1222 dose. These receptors all come from an adult who received the AZD1222 COVID-19 vaccine. CDR3s include the opening cysteine and the closing phenylalanine or tryptophan. The D gene is left open where the match is weak. A clone size is listed for some rows: how often the clone was seen (once, few, many), or a class if it is expanded.

size: .
J: TRBJ1-2
D: TRBD1
V: TRBV5-1
DNA: TGCGCCAGCAGCCCCCGAACAGGGGCTCCCGTAGGCTACACCTTC
CDR3: CASSPRTGAPVGYTF

size: .
J: TRBJ1-3
D: .
V: TRBV28
DNA: TGTGCCAGCAGTTTATTGTTGCAGGGACGGAGCTCTGGAAACACCATATATTTT
CDR3: CASSLLLQGRSSGNTIYF

size: .
J: TRBJ1-2
D: .
V: TRBV5-1
DNA: TGCGCCAGCAGCTTGGGACTGGCAGATTATGGCTACACCTTC
CDR3: CASSLGLADYGYTF

size: once
J: TRBJ1-5
D: TRBD1
V: TRBV6-1
DNA: TGTGCCAGCAGTGAACCCGGGGACAGTAACCAGCATTTT
CDR3: CASSEPGDSNQHF

size: .
J: TRBJ1-2
D: .
V: TRBV28
DNA: TGTGCCATCCAAGGAGGGGGGGGTGTTAGCTATGGCTACACCTTC
CDR3: CAIQGGGGVSYGYTF

size: .
J: TRBJ1-1
D: .
V: TRBV5-1
DNA: TGCGCCAGCAGCTTAAGCCCGAACACTGAAGCTTTCTTT
CDR3: CASSLSPNTEAFF

size: .
J: TRBJ2-7
D: .
V: TRBV6-5
DNA: TGTGCCAGCAGTTACTCGGGCAGGGCTGCCTACGAGCAGTACTTC
CDR3: CASSYSGRAAYEQYF

size: .
J: TRBJ2-5
D: TRBD2
V: TRBV9
DNA: TGTGCCAGCAGCGTAGGGGGACTAGCGCGCGCTGGGCAAGAGACCCAGTACTTC
CDR3: CASSVGGLARAGQETQYF

size: .
J: TRBJ1-5
D: .
V: TRBV2
DNA: TGTGCCAGCACAGGAAATGGGGCCTATAGCAATCAGCCCCAGCATTTT
CDR3: CASTGNGAYSNQPQHF

size: .
J: TRBJ1-1
D: TRBD1
V: TRBV5-1
DNA: TGCGCCAGCAGCCGGGACAGGGTGAACACTGAAGCTTTCTTT
CDR3: CASSRDRVNTEAFF

size: .
J: TRBJ2-3
D: TRBD1
V: TRBV24-1
DNA: TGTGCCACACAGGGGCGCACAGATACGCAGTATTTT
CDR3: CATQGRTDTQYF

size: .
J: TRBJ2-7
D: TRBD2
V: TRBV7-9
DNA: TGTGCCAGCAGCTTAGTGGGTGGTGAGCGGGGGGCCCGTACCTACGAGCAGTACTTC
CDR3: CASSLVGGERGARTYEQYF

size: .
J: TRBJ1-5
D: TRBD1
V: TRBV19
DNA: TGTGCCAGTGCACAGGGGGCACAGGGCAATCAGCCCCAGCATTTT
CDR3: CASAQGAQGNQPQHF

size: .
J: TRBJ1-5
D: .
V: TRBV20-1
DNA: TGCAGTGCGTCGGTGACAGGCCCCCAGCATTTT
CDR3: CSASVTGPQHF

size: few
J: TRBJ2-1
D: .
V: TRBV29-1
DNA: TGCAGCGTTATCATGGGCAGGGTAGACAATGAGCAGTTCTTC
CDR3: CSVIMGRVDNEQFF

size: .
J: TRBJ2-1
D: TRBD2
V: TRBV3-1/TRBV3-2
DNA: TGTGCCAGCTGGGCTAGCGGGATCAATGAGCAGTTCTTC
CDR3: CASWASGINEQFF

size: .
J: TRBJ1-2
D: .
V: TRBV13
DNA: TGTGCCAGCAGCTTAGGAGCAGGGAAAGGCTACACCTTC
CDR3: CASSLGAGKGYTF

size: .
J: TRBJ2-2
D: .
V: TRBV7-2
DNA: TGTGCCAGCACTATAATGGGGGGCCTCACCGGGGAGCTGTTTTTT
CDR3: CASTIMGGLTGELFF

size: .
J: TRBJ1-2
D: TRBD1
V: TRBV6-4
DNA: TGTGCCAGCAGCGTACAGGGGGGATTTTACGGCTACACCTTC
CDR3: CASSVQGGFYGYTF

size: .
J: TRBJ1-5
D: TRBD1
V: TRBV5-1
DNA: TGCGCCAGCAGCCAGACAGGGGGACCAAATCAGCCCCAGCATTTT
CDR3: CASSQTGGPNQPQHF

size: .
J: TRBJ2-3
D: .
V: TRBV5-1
DNA: TGCGCCAGCAGCTTGCTCGTAGGGACAGATACGCAGTATTTT
CDR3: CASSLLVGTDTQYF

size: .
J: TRBJ2-5
D: .
V: TRBV14
DNA: TGTGCCAGCAGCCAAGGTAGAGGGGGGCCCCAAGAGACCCAGTACTTC
CDR3: CASSQGRGGPQETQYF

size: .
J: TRBJ2-7
D: TRBD1
V: TRBV7-6
DNA: TGTGCCAGCAGCTTAGCAACAGGGGTAGCCTACGAGCAGTACTTC
CDR3: CASSLATGVAYEQYF

size: .
J: TRBJ2-7
D: .
V: TRBV6-5
DNA: TGTGCCAGCAGTCCCGCGGGCAGGTACTCGGGCGAGCAGTACTTC
CDR3: CASSPAGRYSGEQYF

size: .
J: TRBJ2-2
D: .
V: TRBV6-5
DNA: TGTGCCAGCGACCTAGGGGACCGGGGAGCTGTTTTT
CDR3: CASDLGDRGAVF

size: .
J: TRBJ1-1
D: .
V: TRBV19
DNA: TGTGCCAGTAGTAACCCGGGCCCCAGGACGAACACTGAAGCTTTCTTT
CDR3: CASSNPGPRTNTEAFF

size: .
J: TRBJ1-5
D: .
V: TRBV5-1
DNA: TGCGCCAGCAGCCAAGAGGGTATCGGGCAGCCCCAGCATTTT
CDR3: CASSQEGIGQPQHF

size: .
J: TRBJ2-5
D: TRBD2
V: TRBV19
DNA: TGTGCCAGTACCACGACTAGCGGGGTGATTGAGACCCAGTACTTC
CDR3: CASTTTSGVIETQYF

size: few
J: TRBJ2-1
D: TRBD1
V: TRBV15
DNA: TGTGCCACCAGCAGACCTTACAGGGGTGAGCAGTTCTTC
CDR3: CATSRPYRGEQFF

size: .
J: TRBJ1-6
D: TRBD1
V: TRBV27
DNA: TGTGCCAGCAGTTTATGGCTGGGACAGGGGCTATCACCCCTCCACTTT
CDR3: CASSLWLGQGLSPLHF

size: .
J: TRBJ1-3
D: .
V: TRBV14
DNA: TGTGCCAGCAGCCAAGATCGGTTGGCCCCCGGGACTGGAAACACCATATATTTT
CDR3: CASSQDRLAPGTGNTIYF

size: .
J: TRBJ1-1
D: TRBD1
V: TRBV6-2/TRBV6-3
DNA: TGTGCCAGCAGTTCGCCAGGGGGCGGAGGCCCTTTCTTT
CDR3: CASSSPGGGGPFF

size: .
J: TRBJ1-6
D: .
V: TRBV9
DNA: TGTGCCAGCAGGGGGGAGGGGTATAATTCACCCCTCCACTTT
CDR3: CASRGEGYNSPLHF

size: .
J: TRBJ1-2
D: .
V: TRBV7-9
DNA: TGTGCCAGCAGCTTAGGGGGGTTTGGCTACACCTTC
CDR3: CASSLGGFGYTF

size: .
J: TRBJ1-5
D: .
V: TRBV5-1
DNA: TGCGCCAGCAGCCCCGGGACCGGCTATCAGCCCCAGCATTTT
CDR3: CASSPGTGYQPQHF

size: .
J: TRBJ2-3
D: TRBD2
V: TRBV29-1
DNA: TGCAGCGCTCCGAGGACTAGCGGTACAGATACGCAGTATTTT
CDR3: CSAPRTSGTDTQYF

size: .
J: TRBJ1-1
D: .
V: TRBV19
DNA: TGTGCCAGTACCGCAGGGGTTGCTGAAGCTTTCTTT
CDR3: CASTAGVAEAFF

size: .
J: TRBJ1-2
D: TRBD1
V: TRBV4-1
DNA: TGCGCCAGCAGCCAGGCGGGACAGGGTATTGGATATGGCTACACCTTC
CDR3: CASSQAGQGIGYGYTF

size: .
J: TRBJ1-2
D: .
V: TRBV12-3/TRBV12-4
DNA: TGTGCCAGCGCGACCCTCGGAAACGGCTACACCTTC
CDR3: CASATLGNGYTF

size: .
J: TRBJ2-5
D: TRBD2
V: TRBV27
DNA: TGTGCCAGCAGTTCCTTCCGGACTAGCGGGGATGAGACCCAGTACTTC
CDR3: CASSSFRTSGDETQYF

size: .
J: TRBJ2-3
D: .
V: TRBV19
DNA: TGTGCCAGTACCCATGTGGCGGGGGCCCCAGATACGCAGTATTTT
CDR3: CASTHVAGAPDTQYF

size: once
J: TRBJ2-1
D: .
V: TRBV7-8
DNA: TGTGCCAGCAGCCCACACCCAACCGCCGATGAGCAGTTCTTC
CDR3: CASSPHPTADEQFF

size: few
J: TRBJ1-4
D: .
V: TRBV30
DNA: TGTGCCTGGGGACAGTCAGAAAAACTGTTTTTT
CDR3: CAWGQSEKLFF

size: .
J: TRBJ2-5
D: TRBD1
V: TRBV25-1
DNA: TGTGCCAGCAGTGAATCGACAGGGCCCGGGGAGACCCAGTACTTC
CDR3: CASSESTGPGETQYF

size: .
J: TRBJ1-2
D: .
V: TRBV2
DNA: TGTGCCAGCAGTGAGGAGGGTCCTCATGGCTACACCTTC
CDR3: CASSEEGPHGYTF

size: .
J: TRBJ1-1
D: .
V: TRBV6-5
DNA: TGTGCCAGCAGTCGGGGAATGAACACTGAAGCTTTCTTT
CDR3: CASSRGMNTEAFF

size: .
J: TRBJ2-7
D: .
V: TRBV6-5
DNA: TGTGCCAGCAGGGGGGCCCCTCCAGCCTACGAGCAGTACTTC
CDR3: CASRGAPPAYEQYF

size: .
J: TRBJ1-5
D: .
V: TRBV12-3/TRBV12-4
DNA: TGTGCCAGCACCTCGGACATTTATCAGCCCCAGCATTTT
CDR3: CASTSDIYQPQHF

size: once
J: TRBJ1-3
D: .
V: TRBV19
DNA: TGTGCCAGTAGCCCTGGAGACAGAAACACCATATATTTT
CDR3: CASSPGDRNTIYF

size: .
J: TRBJ1-6
D: .
V: TRBV9
DNA: TGTGCCAGCAGCTTTACAGGGATTGGTTCACCCCTCCACTTT
CDR3: CASSFTGIGSPLHF

size: .
J: TRBJ2-1
D: .
V: TRBV9
DNA: TGTGCCAGCAGCGTATCGGGGTTCTCCTACAATGAGCAGTTCTTC
CDR3: CASSVSGFSYNEQFF

size: few
J: TRBJ1-2
D: TRBD1
V: TRBV18
DNA: TGTGCCAGCTCAGCGACAGGGGGTGGAGGTTCTAACTATGGCTACACCTTC
CDR3: CASSATGGGGSNYGYTF

size: .
J: TRBJ1-1
D: .
V: TRBV18
DNA: TGTGCCAGCTCACTCGCACCCGCCATGAACACTGAAGCTTTCTTT
CDR3: CASSLAPAMNTEAFF

size: .
J: TRBJ1-2
D: .
V: TRBV7-2
DNA: TGTGCCAGCAGCTTAAGTCGTGGGAATGGCTACACCTTC
CDR3: CASSLSRGNGYTF

size: .
J: TRBJ2-7
D: TRBD1
V: TRBV10-3
DNA: TGTGCCATCAGTGAGCAGGGACAGGGAATCGAGCAGTACTTC
CDR3: CAISEQGQGIEQYF

size: .
J: TRBJ1-1
D: .
V: TRBV29-1
DNA: TGCAGCGTTGAAGGAGGAGCCGATTTCAGGGTAGCTTTCTTT
CDR3: CSVEGGADFRVAFF